This T cell receptor (beta chain) was observed in a study of T cell repertoires in cytomegalovirus infection. Study at large: Based on public TCR beta signatures, there were indications of CMV infection and of a matching HLA type.

Remarks on this clonotype: Its antigen is not identified.

One entry per CDR3 protein, called by TCRdb with MiXCR from the reads. The profile covers about 490,000 distinct CDR3 sequences, with about 11% appearing a single time and about a tenth taken by the ten largest. Germline V gene lookup returns CDR1 KGHSH and CDR2 LQKENI. V was cut by 0 bases and J by 2 bases, with 4 bases left in between. The CDR3 extends over 13 amino acids. Study-wide results and caveats: CMV-specific TCR beta clonotypes restricted by HLA-C were the ones dominating the ex vivo response.

The sample was PBMCs. This sequence was found in a human donor in good health (CMV status not recorded). Some clones in this sample may be carry-over from other donors' samples. The chain recombines TRBV18 with TRBJ1-2; no definite D call. CDR3 bases: TGTGCCAGCTCACCACCGGAAAACTATGGCTACACCTTC. Protein product: CASSPPENYGYTF.